This paragraph covers one TCR beta chain sequence. Antigen specificity is unknown. Germline is not matched at one junction end, which may reflect a read error. Starting material for RNA and DNA co-extraction consisted of about 20-32 mg of unsorted bulk tissue. Surgeons resected the patients' primary liver carcinomas. Donors were untreated and chronically infected with HBV. The sample originates from a study of tumor-infiltrating lymphocytes in primary liver carcinoma. General study results and limits: Top-250-clone fractions were significantly higher in tumors than in blood (p = 0.039).

Priming with a constant-region primer yielded TCR beta cDNA from about 500 ng total RNA. Three nested multiplex PCR rounds, a slightly modified ARM-PCR, produced the libraries for TCR beta. Amplification in the first two PCR rounds was performed using TRBV1-TRBV30 forward primers and a C-beta reverse primer for approximately 10 cycles each. Each CDR3 protein is one row after TCRdb ran MiXCR on the multiplex PCR reads. The sample consists of roughly 100,000 distinct CDR3 sequences, 55% to 75% of them appearing once. Per the germline V gene, CDR1 is SGHKS and CDR2 is YYEKEE (reference sequence). The CDR3 runs 15 residues.

The TCR originated in a woman aged 60-75 years with primary liver carcinoma and hepatitis B virus infection. The chain combines TRBV5-5 with TRBJ1-2; a possible D gene is TRBD1 (5 bases). The sample comprised liver tumor tissue from sampling region 5. Regarding subset: tumor region T5, tumor centre. This CDR3 is CASSLFGGRDYGYIF. The CDR3 DNA is TGTGCCAGCAGCTTGTTCGGGGGACGAGACTATGGCTACATCTTC.